This record looks at one T cell receptor beta chain sequence and its context. The antigen remains undetermined. This specimen comes from a study of cytomegalovirus exposure and HLA in healthy donors. The length of the CDR3 is 12 residues. In germline, CDR1 is SGHTA, CDR2 FQGNSA. V shed 5 bases and J shed 4 bases, with 8 bases lying between them. Findings and limits, study-wide: Solely CMV serostatus was available to characterize immune exposure. Across donors, presence/absence analyses took sequencing depth to be roughly uniform. Across HLA loci, a later analysis found differing TCR association rates, with DRB1 most and HLA-C fewest. What a later analysis showed was that several of the most significant clusters appeared linked to common viral pathogens.

The PCR had 60 Vbeta and 13 Jbeta primers. Libraries were prepared by immunoSEQ multiplex PCR; TCRdb keeps only in-frame clonotypes and omits some of them. The sample lists some 120,000 clones, 75% occurring once. The gene calls are TRBV7-2 and TRBJ2-5; no reliable D call. The source is a man aged 25 to 45 in good health and CMV-seronegative. The material sequenced was PBMCs. CDR3 loop: CASSTRRETQYF. The CDR3 bases are TGTGCCAGCAGCACACGAAGAGAGACCCAGTACTTC.